This paragraph covers one T cell receptor (beta chain) sequence. The CDR3 is 17 residues long. Unmatched junction bases numbered 11, after V lost 3 bases and J lost 3 bases. Germline V gives CDR1 SGHDN, CDR2 FVKESK. The data belong to a study of response to subunit inactivated influenza vaccine. TCRdb independently ran MiXCR on the RT-PCR reads; one entry per CDR3 protein. This table has more than 450,000 distinct CDR3 sequences, 10% to 12% appearing once. This sample was shared with a second study, whose subject was T cells expressing NK-cell markers. That report adds: 5'RACE template switching with UMIs generated TCR beta cDNA. All TCR beta repertoires analysed originated from sorted CD3+CD56+NKG2C+, CD3+CD56+NKG2C- and CD3+CD56-NKG2C+ T cells.

The V call is TRBV14, the J call TRBJ2-1; 7 bases line up with TRBD1. The sample in question was PBMCs from blood, obtained on the day of vaccination. This TCR was recovered from a man aged 50 or older who received an inactivated influenza vaccine. For the CDR3, the DNA is TGTGCCAGCAGCCACAGAACCGGGACAGCCCTCTACAATGAGCAGTTCTTC. This encodes CASSHRTGTALYNEQFF.